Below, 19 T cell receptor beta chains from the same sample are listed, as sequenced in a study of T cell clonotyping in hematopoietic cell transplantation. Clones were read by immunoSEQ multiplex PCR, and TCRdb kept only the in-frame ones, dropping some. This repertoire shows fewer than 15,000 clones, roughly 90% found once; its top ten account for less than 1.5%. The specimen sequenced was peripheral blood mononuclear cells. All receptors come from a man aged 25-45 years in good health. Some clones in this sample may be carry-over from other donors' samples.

The chain's CDR3 is CASSPGQPPYEQYF. The CDR3 coding sequence is TGTGCCAGCAGTCCAGGACAGCCTCCCTACGAGCAGTACTTC. V and J are TRBV28 and TRBJ2-7, with TRBD1 as a possible D gene (6 bases). The CDR3 contains 14 residues. The germline CDR1 and CDR2 sequences are MDHEN and SYDVKM. Between the trimmed V and J ends, which lost 5 bases and 2 bases, there was a span of 13 bases.

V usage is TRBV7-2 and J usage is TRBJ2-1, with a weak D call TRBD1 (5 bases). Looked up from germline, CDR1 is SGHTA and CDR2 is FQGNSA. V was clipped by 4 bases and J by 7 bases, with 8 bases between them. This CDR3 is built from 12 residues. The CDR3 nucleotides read TGTGCCAGCAGCTCAGGGTTGAATGAGCAGTTCTTC. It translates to CASSSGLNEQFF.

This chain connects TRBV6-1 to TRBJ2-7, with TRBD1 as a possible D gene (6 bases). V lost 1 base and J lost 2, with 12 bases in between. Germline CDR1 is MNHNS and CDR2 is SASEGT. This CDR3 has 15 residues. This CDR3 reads CASSEDWGRTYEQYF. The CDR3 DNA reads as TGTGCCAGCAGTGAAGACTGGGGGCGGACCTACGAGCAGTACTTC.

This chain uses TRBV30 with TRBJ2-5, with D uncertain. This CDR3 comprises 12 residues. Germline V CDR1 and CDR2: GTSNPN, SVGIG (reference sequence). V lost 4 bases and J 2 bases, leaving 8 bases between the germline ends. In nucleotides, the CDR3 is TGTGCCTGGATTCCCAAACAAGAGACCCAGTACTTC. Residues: CAWIPKQETQYF.

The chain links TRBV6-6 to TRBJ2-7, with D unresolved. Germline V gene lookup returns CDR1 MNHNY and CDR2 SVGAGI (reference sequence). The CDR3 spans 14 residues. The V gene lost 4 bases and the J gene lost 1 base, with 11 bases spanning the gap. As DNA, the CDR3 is TGTGCCAGCAGTTCCCGCCCAGAGTCCTACGAGCAGTACTTC. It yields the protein CASSSRPESYEQYF.

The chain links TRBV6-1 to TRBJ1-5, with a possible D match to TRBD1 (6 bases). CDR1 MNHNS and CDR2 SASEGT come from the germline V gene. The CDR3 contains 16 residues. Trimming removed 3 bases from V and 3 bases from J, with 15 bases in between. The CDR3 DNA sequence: TGTGCCAGCAGTGATGCGGGGGGGGCAGTCAATCAGCCCCAGCATTTT. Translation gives CASSDAGGAVNQPQHF.

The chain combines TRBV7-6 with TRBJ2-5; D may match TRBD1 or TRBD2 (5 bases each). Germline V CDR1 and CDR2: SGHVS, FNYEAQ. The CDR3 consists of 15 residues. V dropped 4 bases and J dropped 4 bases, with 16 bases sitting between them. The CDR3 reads CASSSKGRRLETQYF. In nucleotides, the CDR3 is TGTGCCAGCAGCTCCAAGGGACGGCGACTAGAGACCCAGTACTTC.

The CDR3 spells CASSNPLHTLTETQYF. In nucleotides, the CDR3 is TGTGCCAGCAGCAATCCACTTCACACCCTGACGGAGACCCAGTACTTC. V is TRBV21-1 and J is TRBJ2-5. TRBV21-1 is classified as a pseudogene. This CDR3 has 16 amino acids.

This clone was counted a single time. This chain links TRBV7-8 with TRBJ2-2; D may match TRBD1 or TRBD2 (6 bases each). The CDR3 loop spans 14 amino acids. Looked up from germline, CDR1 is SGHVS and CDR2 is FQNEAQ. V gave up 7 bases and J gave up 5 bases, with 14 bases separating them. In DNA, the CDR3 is TGTGCCAGCACCTCCCGGGGGCGAACCGGGGAGCTGTTTTTT. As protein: CASTSRGRTGELFF. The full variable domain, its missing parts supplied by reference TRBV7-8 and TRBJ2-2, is GAGVSQSPRYKVAKRGQDVALRCDPISGHVSLFWYQQALGQGPEFLTYFQNEAQLDKSGLPSDRFFAERPEGSVSTLKIQRTQQEDSAVYLCASTSRGRTGELFFGEGSRLTVL.

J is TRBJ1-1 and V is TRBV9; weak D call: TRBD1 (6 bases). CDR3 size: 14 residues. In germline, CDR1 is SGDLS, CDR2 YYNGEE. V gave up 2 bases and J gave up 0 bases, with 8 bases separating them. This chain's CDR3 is CASSVNRVNTEAFF. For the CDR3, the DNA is TGTGCCAGCAGCGTGAACAGGGTGAACACTGAAGCTTTCTTT.

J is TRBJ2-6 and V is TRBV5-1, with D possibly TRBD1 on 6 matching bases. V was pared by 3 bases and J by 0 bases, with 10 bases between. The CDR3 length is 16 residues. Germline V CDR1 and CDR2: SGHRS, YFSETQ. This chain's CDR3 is CASSSTGSSGANVLTF. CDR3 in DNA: TGCGCCAGCAGCTCGACAGGCAGCTCTGGGGCCAACGTCCTGACTTTC. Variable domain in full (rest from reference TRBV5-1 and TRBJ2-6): KAGVTQTPRYLIKTRGQQVTLSCSPISGHRSVSWYQQTPGQGLQFLFEYFSETQRNKGNFPGRFSGRQFSNSRSEMNVSTLELGDSALYLCASSSTGSSGANVLTFGAGSRLTVL.

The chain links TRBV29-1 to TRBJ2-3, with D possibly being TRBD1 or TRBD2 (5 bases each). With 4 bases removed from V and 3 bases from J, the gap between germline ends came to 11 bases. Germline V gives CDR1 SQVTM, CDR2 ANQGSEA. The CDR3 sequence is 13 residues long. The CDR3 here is CSVGQGATDTQYF. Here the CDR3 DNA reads TGCAGCGTTGGGCAGGGAGCAACAGATACGCAGTATTTT.

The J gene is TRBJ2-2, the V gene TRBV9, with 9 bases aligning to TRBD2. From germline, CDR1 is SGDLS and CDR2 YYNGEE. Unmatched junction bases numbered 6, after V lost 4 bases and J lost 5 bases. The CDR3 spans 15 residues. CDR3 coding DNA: TGTGCCAGCAGCAATAGCGGGAGTTGGACCGGGGAGCTGTTTTTT. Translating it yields CASSNSGSWTGELFF. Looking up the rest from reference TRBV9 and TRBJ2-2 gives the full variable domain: DSGVTQTPKHLITATGQRVTLRCSPRSGDLSVYWYQQSLDQGLQFLIQYYNGEERAKGNILERFSAQQFPDLHSELNLSSLELGDSALYFCASSNSGSWTGELFFGEGSRLTVL.

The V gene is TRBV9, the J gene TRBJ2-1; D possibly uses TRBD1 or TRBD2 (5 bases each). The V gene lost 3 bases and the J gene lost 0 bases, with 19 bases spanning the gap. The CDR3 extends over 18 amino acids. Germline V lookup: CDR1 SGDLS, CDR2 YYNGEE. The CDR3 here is CASSGPGPEGSSYNEQFF. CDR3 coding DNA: TGTGCCAGCAGCGGACCGGGCCCCGAGGGGAGCTCCTACAATGAGCAGTTCTTC.

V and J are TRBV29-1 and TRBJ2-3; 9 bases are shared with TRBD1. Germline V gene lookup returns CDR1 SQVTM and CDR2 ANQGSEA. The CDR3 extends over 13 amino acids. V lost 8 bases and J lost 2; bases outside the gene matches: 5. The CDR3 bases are TGCAGCTTCTGGACAGGGGCCACAGATACGCAGTATTTT. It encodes CSFWTGATDTQYF.

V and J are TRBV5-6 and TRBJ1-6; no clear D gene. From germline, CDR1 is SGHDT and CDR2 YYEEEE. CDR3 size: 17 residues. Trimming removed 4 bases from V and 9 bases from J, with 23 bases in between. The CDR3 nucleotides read TGTGCCAGCAGCCCAACATTTACTGGAAGCCTGGGTTCACCCCTCCACTTT. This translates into CASSPTFTGSLGSPLHF.

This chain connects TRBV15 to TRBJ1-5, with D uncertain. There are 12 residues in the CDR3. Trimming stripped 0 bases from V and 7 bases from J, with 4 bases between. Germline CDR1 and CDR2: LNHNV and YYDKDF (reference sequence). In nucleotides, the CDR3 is TGTGCCACCAGCAGAGATAACCAGCCCCAGCATTTT. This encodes CATSRDNQPQHF.

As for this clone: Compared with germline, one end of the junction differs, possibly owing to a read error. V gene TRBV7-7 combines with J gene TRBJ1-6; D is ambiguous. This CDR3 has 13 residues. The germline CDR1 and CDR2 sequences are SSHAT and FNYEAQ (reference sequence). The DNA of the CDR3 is TGTGCTAGCAGCACGGACCGGGGAGCGCCCCTCCACTTT. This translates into CASSTDRGAPLHF.

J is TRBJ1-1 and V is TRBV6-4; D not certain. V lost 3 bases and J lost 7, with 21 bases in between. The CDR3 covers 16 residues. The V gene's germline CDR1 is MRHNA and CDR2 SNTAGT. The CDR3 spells CASSDLGIKRENEAFF. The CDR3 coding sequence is TGTGCCAGCAGTGATCTCGGGATTAAGAGGGAGAATGAAGCTTTCTTT.